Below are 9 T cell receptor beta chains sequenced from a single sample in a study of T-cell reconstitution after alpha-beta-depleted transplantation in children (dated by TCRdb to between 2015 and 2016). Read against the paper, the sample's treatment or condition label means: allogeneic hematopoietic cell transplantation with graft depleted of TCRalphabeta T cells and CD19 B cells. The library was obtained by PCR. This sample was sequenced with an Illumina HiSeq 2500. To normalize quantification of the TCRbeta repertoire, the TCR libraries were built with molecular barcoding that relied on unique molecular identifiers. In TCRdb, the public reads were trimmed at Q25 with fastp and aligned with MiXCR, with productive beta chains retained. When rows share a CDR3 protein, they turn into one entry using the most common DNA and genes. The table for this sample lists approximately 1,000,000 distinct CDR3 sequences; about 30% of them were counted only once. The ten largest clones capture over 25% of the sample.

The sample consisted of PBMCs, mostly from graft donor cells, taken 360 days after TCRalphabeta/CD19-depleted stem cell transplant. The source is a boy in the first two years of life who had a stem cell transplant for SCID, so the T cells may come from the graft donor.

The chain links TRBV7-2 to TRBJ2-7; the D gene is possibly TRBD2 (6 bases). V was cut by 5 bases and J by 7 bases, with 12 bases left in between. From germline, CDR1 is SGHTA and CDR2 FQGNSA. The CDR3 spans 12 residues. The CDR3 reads CASSPWGEEQYF. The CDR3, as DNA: TGTGCCAGCAGCCCGTGGGGGGAAGAGCAGTACTTC.

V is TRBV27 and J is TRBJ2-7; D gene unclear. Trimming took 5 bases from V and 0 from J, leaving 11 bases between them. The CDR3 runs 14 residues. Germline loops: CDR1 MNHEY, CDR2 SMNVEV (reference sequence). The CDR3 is CASSVTASSYEQYF. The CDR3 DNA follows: TGTGCCAGCAGTGTCACAGCTAGCTCCTACGAGCAGTACTTC.

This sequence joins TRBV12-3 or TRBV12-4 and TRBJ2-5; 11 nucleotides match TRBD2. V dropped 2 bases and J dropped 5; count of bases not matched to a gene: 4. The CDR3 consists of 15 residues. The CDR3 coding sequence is TGTGCCAGCAGTTTACCCCGGACTAGCGGGGAGACCCAGTACTTC. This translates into CASSLPRTSGETQYF.

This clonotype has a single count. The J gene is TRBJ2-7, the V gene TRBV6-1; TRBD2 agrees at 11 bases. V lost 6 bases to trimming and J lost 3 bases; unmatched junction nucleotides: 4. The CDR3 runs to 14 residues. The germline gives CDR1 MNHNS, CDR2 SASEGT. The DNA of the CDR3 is TGTGCCAGCAGAACTAGCGGGGGTCTCTACGAGCAGTACTTC. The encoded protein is CASRTSGGLYEQYF.

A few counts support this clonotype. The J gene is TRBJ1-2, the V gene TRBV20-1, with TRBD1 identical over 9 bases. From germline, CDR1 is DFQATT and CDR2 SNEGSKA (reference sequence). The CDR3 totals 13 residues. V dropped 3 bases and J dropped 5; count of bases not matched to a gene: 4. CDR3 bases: TGCAGTGCTAGTGGACAGGGGTGGTATGGCTACACCTTC. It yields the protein CSASGQGWYGYTF.

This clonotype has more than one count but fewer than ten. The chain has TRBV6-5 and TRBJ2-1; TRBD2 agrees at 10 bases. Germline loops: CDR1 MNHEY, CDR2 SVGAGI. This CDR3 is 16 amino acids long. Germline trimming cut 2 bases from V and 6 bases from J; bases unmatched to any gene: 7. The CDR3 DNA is TGTGCCAGCAGTTACCCAACCAGCGGGGGGGCCAATGAGCAGTTCTTC. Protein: CASSYPTSGGANEQFF.

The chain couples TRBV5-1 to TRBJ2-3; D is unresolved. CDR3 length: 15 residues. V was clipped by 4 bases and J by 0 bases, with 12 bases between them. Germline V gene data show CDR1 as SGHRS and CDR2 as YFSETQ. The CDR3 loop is CASSIPTGSTDTQYF. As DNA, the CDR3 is TGCGCCAGCAGCATTCCGACTGGGAGCACAGATACGCAGTATTTT.

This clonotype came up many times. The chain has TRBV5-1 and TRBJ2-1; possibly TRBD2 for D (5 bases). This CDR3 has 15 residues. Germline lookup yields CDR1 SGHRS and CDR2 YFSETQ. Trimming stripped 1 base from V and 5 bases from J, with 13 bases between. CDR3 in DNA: TGCGCCAGCAGCTTGAGTGGGCCCGGGGACAATGAGCAGTTCTTC. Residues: CASSLSGPGDNEQFF. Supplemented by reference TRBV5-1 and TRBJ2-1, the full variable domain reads KAGVTQTPRYLIKTRGQQVTLSCSPISGHRSVSWYQQTPGQGLQFLFEYFSETQRNKGNFPGRFSGRQFSNSRSEMNVSTLELGDSALYLCASSLSGPGDNEQFFGPGTRLTVL.

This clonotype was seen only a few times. For the CDR3, the DNA is TGTGCCAGCAGCTTGTCTGGCCAGGAGAACATTCAGTACTTC. Protein: CASSLSGQENIQYF. The chain recombines TRBV7-9 with TRBJ2-4; D is unresolved. CDR3 size: 14 residues. V dropped 3 bases and J dropped 7 bases, with 13 bases sitting between them. The germline gives CDR1 SEHNR, CDR2 FQNEAQ (reference sequence).